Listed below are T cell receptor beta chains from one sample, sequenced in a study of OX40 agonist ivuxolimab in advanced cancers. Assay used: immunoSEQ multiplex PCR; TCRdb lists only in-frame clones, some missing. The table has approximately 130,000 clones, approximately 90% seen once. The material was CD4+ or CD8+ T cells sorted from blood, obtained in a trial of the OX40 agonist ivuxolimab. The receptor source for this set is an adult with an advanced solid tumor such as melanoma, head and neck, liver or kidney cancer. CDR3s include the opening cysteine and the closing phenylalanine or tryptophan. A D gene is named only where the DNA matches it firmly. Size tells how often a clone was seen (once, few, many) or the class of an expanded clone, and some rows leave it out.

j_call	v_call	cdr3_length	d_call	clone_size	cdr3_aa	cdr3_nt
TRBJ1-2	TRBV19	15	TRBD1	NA	CASRGRQGDQYGYTF	TGTGCCAGTAGGGGAAGACAGGGGGACCAATATGGCTACACCTTC
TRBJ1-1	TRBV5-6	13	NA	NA	CASSLMGWAEAFF	TGTGCCAGCAGCTTGATGGGGTGGGCTGAAGCTTTCTTT
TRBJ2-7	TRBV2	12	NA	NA	CASSEAITDSSF	TGTGCCAGCAGTGAAGCAATAACGGACAGCTCCTTC
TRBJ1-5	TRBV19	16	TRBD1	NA	CASSGDRGYSNQPQHF	TGTGCCAGTTCGGGGGACAGGGGGTATAGCAATCAGCCCCAGCATTTT
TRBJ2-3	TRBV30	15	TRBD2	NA	CAWSFERGGTDTQYF	TGTGCCTGGAGTTTCGAGCGGGGTGGCACAGATACGCAGTATTTT
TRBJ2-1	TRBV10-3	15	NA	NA	CAISESGPIYNEQFF	TGTGCCATCAGTGAGTCGGGACCCATATACAATGAGCAGTTCTTC
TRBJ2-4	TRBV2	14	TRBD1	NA	CASSWDRAKNIQYF	TGTGCCAGCAGTTGGGACAGGGCCAAAAACATTCAGTACTTC
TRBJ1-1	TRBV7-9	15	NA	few	CASSLALTVNTEAFF	TGTGCCAGCAGCTTAGCGCTGACAGTGAACACTGAAGCTTTCTTT
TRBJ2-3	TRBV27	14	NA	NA	CASSLELGLDTQYF	TGTGCCAGCAGTTTGGAACTAGGATTGGATACGCAGTATTTT
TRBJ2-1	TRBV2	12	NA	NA	CASSVVSSGQFF	TGTGCCAGCAGTGTTGTTAGCTCTGGGCAGTTCTTC
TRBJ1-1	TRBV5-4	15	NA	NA	CASAEWAGMNTEAFF	TGTGCCAGCGCAGAATGGGCAGGAATGAACACTGAAGCTTTCTTT
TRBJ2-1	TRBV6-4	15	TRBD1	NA	CASSAGGLGYNEQFF	TGTGCCAGCAGCGCAGGGGGCTTAGGGTACAATGAGCAGTTCTTC
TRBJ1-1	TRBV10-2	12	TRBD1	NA	CASRQGNTEAFF	TGCGCCAGCCGACAGGGGAACACTGAAGCTTTCTTT
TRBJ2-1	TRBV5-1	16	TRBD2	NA	CASSVGGTSGHNEQFF	TGCGCCAGCAGCGTGGGAGGGACTAGCGGCCACAATGAGCAGTTCTTC
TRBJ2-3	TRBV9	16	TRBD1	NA	CASSVAQGQGSDTQYF	TGTGCCAGCAGCGTAGCGCAGGGACAGGGGTCAGATACGCAGTATTTT
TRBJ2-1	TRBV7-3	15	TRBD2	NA	CASSSGRNSYNEQFF	TGTGCCAGCAGCTCCGGGAGGAACTCCTACAATGAGCAGTTCTTC
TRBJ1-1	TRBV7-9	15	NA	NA	CASSLAPGGQEQAFF	TGTGCCAGCAGCTTAGCCCCCGGAGGGCAGGAGCAAGCTTTCTTT
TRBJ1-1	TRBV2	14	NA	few	CASTETGLNTEAFF	TGTGCCAGCACAGAAACAGGCTTGAACACTGAAGCTTTCTTT
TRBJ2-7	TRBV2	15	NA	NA	CASSENGGFTYEQYF	TGTGCCAGCAGTGAAAATGGTGGATTTACCTACGAGCAGTACTTC
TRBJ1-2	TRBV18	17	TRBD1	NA	CASSLGVPGQGAEGYTF	TGTGCCAGCTCCCTCGGGGTACCGGGACAGGGGGCTGAAGGCTACACCTTC
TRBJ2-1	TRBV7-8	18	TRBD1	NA	CASSLVPWDRSFINEQFF	TGTGCCAGCAGCTTAGTACCTTGGGACAGGTCCTTTATCAATGAGCAGTTCTTC
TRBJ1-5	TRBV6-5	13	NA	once	CASRHETDQPQHF	TGTGCCAGCAGGCACGAGACAGATCAGCCCCAGCATTTT
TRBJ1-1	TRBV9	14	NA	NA	CASSVGAGNTEAFF	TGTGCCAGCAGCGTAGGGGCGGGAAACACTGAAGCTTTCTTT
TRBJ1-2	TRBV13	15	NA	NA	CASSLDGAPNYGYTF	TGTGCCAGCAGCTTAGATGGGGCGCCCAACTATGGCTACACCTTC
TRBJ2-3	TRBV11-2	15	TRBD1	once	CASSWDRGSPDTQYF	TGTGCCAGCAGCTGGGACAGGGGGAGTCCAGATACGCAGTATTTT
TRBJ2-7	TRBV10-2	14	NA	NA	CASSLSDPSHEQYF	TGCGCCAGCAGTTTGAGCGATCCATCCCACGAGCAGTACTTC
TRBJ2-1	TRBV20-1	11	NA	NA	CSAPPGNEQFF	TGCAGTGCCCCGCCGGGGAATGAGCAGTTCTTC
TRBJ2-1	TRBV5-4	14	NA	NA	CASSLRLGDNEQFF	TGTGCCAGCAGCTTGAGGCTGGGGGACAATGAGCAGTTCTTC
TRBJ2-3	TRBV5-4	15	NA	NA	CASTPETRSTDTQYF	TGTGCCAGCACTCCTGAGACCAGGAGCACAGATACGCAGTATTTT